A few counts support the clone carrying this TCR beta chain. These data originate in a study of human T cells and chemical hapten exposure. Study in general: Weekly scalp doses of diphenylcyclopropenone were given to patients during the approximately 23-week study.

Time point: patch test 1, 2 weeks after DPC sensitization. Treatment meaning: therapeutic diphenylcyclopropenone sensitization with weekly scalp DPC. The CDR3 is made up of 14 amino acids. Germline V gives CDR1 SGHRS, CDR2 YFSETQ. V was shortened by 1 base and J by 1 base, with 8 bases between the two germline ends. TCRdb independently ran MiXCR on the RACE reads; one entry per CDR3 protein. The data show just over 80,000 distinct CDR3 sequences, roughly 10% seen once. The specimen was whole blood, collected in connection with sensitization to the hapten diphenylcyclopropenone (DPC). V gene TRBV5-1 combines with J gene TRBJ2-5, with a tentative D call TRBD2 (6 bases). The sequence derives from a woman aged 45 to 65 with alopecia areata. Some clones in this sample may be carry-over from other donors' samples. CDR3 residues: CASSLQTSQETQYF. The CDR3 region has the DNA TGCGCCAGCAGCTTGCAGACTAGCCAAGAGACCCAGTACTTC.